The 2 T cell receptor beta chains reported below all come from one sample, sequenced in a study of T cells in Graves' hyperthyroidism and ophthalmopathy. RNA transcripts yielded amplified TCR beta CDR3 regions. The primer set for the first-round RT-PCR of the TCR CDR3 was HTBI. TCRdb re-derived calls from the multiplex PCR reads in MiXCR, one entry per CDR3 protein. The sample contains hundreds of thousands of distinct CDR3 sequences, around 15% of which appear only once. Source material: blood. The receptors originated from a woman under 40 with Graves' hyperthyroidism.

Many counts were recorded for this clonotype. J is TRBJ1-1 and V is TRBV3-1; D is unclear. Trimming left V 4 bases short and J 0 bases short, with 9 bases between. Germline V gives CDR1 LGHDT, CDR2 YNNKEL (reference sequence). The CDR3 extends over 14 amino acids. The CDR3 is CASSLYGLNTEAFF. CDR3 sequence (DNA): TGTGCCAGCAGCCTTTACGGGTTGAACACTGAAGCTTTCTTT.

This clonotype was recorded many times. The chain uses TRBV7-9 and TRBJ2-1; perhaps TRBD2 as D (5 bases). V was cut by 0 bases and J by 9 bases, with 6 bases left in between. The CDR3 length is 12 residues. Germline values: CDR1 SEHNR, CDR2 FQNEAQ (reference sequence). In nucleotides, the CDR3 is TGTGCCAGCAGCTTAGCGAGGGTTGAGCAGTTCTTC. As protein: CASSLARVEQFF.